The 27 T cell receptor beta chains below come from one sample, sequenced in a study of T-cell memory formation after mild COVID-19 listed by TCRdb under 2021. Libraries came from 5' RACE. Reads for this sample came from an Illumina NovaSeq 6000. The public reads were quality trimmed at Q25 with fastp and then assembled into clones with MiXCR by TCRdb, keeping productive beta chains. All rows with the same CDR3 protein become a single entry with the most common DNA and genes. This sample is represented by 280,000 or so distinct CDR3 sequences; over 15% of them were singletons. The ten largest clones represent roughly 23% of the sample. The specimen was PBMCs or a T cell subset sorted from them (not recorded which). All receptors come from a man aged 18 to 30 who had mild COVID-19 (a few samples of this study predate the infection). The sample titles of this study are shuffled in the database, so cell type and time point are left out; the donor was told from shared clones.

There are many counts of this clonotype. The V and J genes are TRBV18 and TRBJ1-5; D possibly corresponds to TRBD1 (5 bases). The V end lost 3 bases, the J end lost 0 bases, and 6 bases lay between the germline ends. This CDR3 is 14 amino acids long. Per the germline V gene, CDR1 is KGHSH and CDR2 is LQKENI. CDR3 region: CASSPQGSNQPQHF. In nucleotides, the CDR3 is TGTGCCAGCTCACCCCAGGGTAGCAATCAGCCCCAGCATTTT. Full variable domain (rest looked up from reference TRBV18 and TRBJ1-5): NAGVMQNPRHLVRRRGQEARLRCSPMKGHSHVYWYRQLPEEGLKFMVYLQKENIIDESGMPKERFSAEFPKEGPSILRIQQVVRGDSAAYFCASSPQGSNQPQHFGDGTRLSIL.

This clonotype was seen many times. The chain links TRBV6-5 to TRBJ1-5; D is possibly TRBD1 (6 bases). The V end was cut by 4 bases, the J end by 11 bases, with 15 bases between. Per the germline V gene, CDR1 is MNHEY and CDR2 is SVGAGI. This CDR3 region has 13 residues. This CDR3 is CASSSPGGLTQHF. The CDR3 nucleotides are TGTGCCAGCAGTTCGCCCGGGGGCTTGACCCAGCATTTT.

This clonotype was counted a few times. The CDR3 nucleotides read TGTGCCAGCAGCTTATTGTGGGGATTAGAGACCCAGTACTTC. This encodes CASSLLWGLETQYF. This chain joins TRBV7-6 and TRBJ2-5; D unclear. Deletions cut 2 bases from V and 4 bases from J, with 11 bases between. This CDR3 is built from 14 residues. Germline-derived CDR1 and CDR2 are SGHVS and FNYEAQ. The whole variable domain, remainder taken from reference TRBV7-6 and TRBJ2-5, is GAGVSQSPRYKVTKRGQDVALRCDPISGHVSLYWYRQALGQGPEFLTYFNYEAQQDKSGLPNDRFSAERPEGSISTLTIQRTEQRDSAMYRCASSLLWGLETQYFGPGTRLLVL.

This chain joins TRBV11-2 and TRBJ1-1; D unresolved. The ends were cut back, 8 bases at V and 1 base at J, with 5 bases in the middle. Germline V gene data show CDR1 as SGHAT and CDR2 as FQNNGV. This CDR3 comprises 11 residues. This CDR3 reads CASRWNTEAFF. The DNA of the CDR3 is TGTGCCAGCCGGTGGAACACTGAAGCTTTCTTT.

The chain links TRBV9 to TRBJ1-6; 9 nucleotides align to TRBD1. V lost 4 bases to trimming and J lost 9 bases; unmatched junction nucleotides: 14. CDR1 is SGDLS, CDR2 YYNGEE, per germline. The CDR3 covers 17 residues. The CDR3 coding sequence is TGTGCCAGCAGCCCCAGGACAGGGGTGCCTTTCGGTTCACCCCTCCACTTT. The encoded protein is CASSPRTGVPFGSPLHF.

This clonotype was counted between two and nine times. J is TRBJ1-1 and V is TRBV7-2, with D uncertain. CDR1 is SGHTA and CDR2 is FQGNSA in the germline V gene. The CDR3 runs 12 residues. V was shortened by 4 bases and J by 4 bases, with 7 bases between the two germline ends. CDR3 loop: CASSSLLTEAFF. The CDR3 coding sequence is TGTGCCAGCAGCTCCCTCCTCACTGAAGCTTTCTTT.

This clonotype appeared once. The rearrangement joins TRBV20-1 to TRBJ2-5; TRBD2 matches 8 bases. The CDR3 length is 14 residues. The V segment lost 5 bases and the J segment 3 bases; nucleotides outside the gene matches: 8. CDR1 and CDR2 from the germline V gene are DFQATT and SNEGSKA (reference sequence). The CDR3 sequence is CSAYPPGLEETQYF. The CDR3 nucleotides read TGCAGTGCTTATCCCCCGGGACTAGAAGAGACCCAGTACTTC.

V gene TRBV20-1 combines with J gene TRBJ1-4; 9 bases are a match to TRBD1. Unmatched junction bases numbered 5, after V lost 1 base and J lost 8 bases. This CDR3 comprises 14 residues. The germline gives CDR1 DFQATT, CDR2 SNEGSKA (reference sequence). CDR3 DNA: TGCAGTGCTAGAGCGCACAGGGGGCAAGAAAAACTGTTTTTT. It codes for CSARAHRGQEKLFF.

This clonotype was counted only a few times. V usage is TRBV12-3 or TRBV12-4 and J usage is TRBJ1-2, with a tentative D call TRBD1 (5 bases). V was trimmed by 9 bases and J by 4 bases, leaving 18 bases between them. CDR3 size: 14 residues. The CDR3 here is CASTRDSPAYGYTF. The DNA of the CDR3 is TGTGCCAGTACCCGGGACTCCCCTGCCTATGGCTACACCTTC.

This clonotype was seen at least ten times. The chain uses TRBV20-1 and TRBJ1-2; a weak D match, TRBD1 (6 bases). This CDR3 is 12 amino acids long. Per the germline V gene, CDR1 is DFQATT and CDR2 is SNEGSKA (reference sequence). V was clipped by 1 base and J by 8 bases, with 11 bases between them. CDR3 region: CSARGTVLGYTF. CDR3 nucleotide sequence: TGCAGTGCTAGAGGGACAGTCCTGGGCTACACCTTC.

This clonotype came up a few times. The genes are TRBV3-1 and TRBJ1-5; D remains unclear. Trimming stripped 0 bases from V and 2 bases from J, with 8 bases between. The CDR3 has 15 residues. CDR1 is LGHDT, CDR2 YNNKEL, per germline (reference sequence). The CDR3: CASSQEYSGNQPQHF. Written as DNA, the CDR3 is TGTGCCAGCAGCCAAGAGTACAGCGGCAATCAGCCCCAGCATTTT.

The chain uses TRBV12-3 or TRBV12-4 and TRBJ1-2, with 10 bases identical to TRBD1. This CDR3 comprises 15 residues. After removal of 0 bases from V and 5 bases from J, the junction contained 3 bases not matched to a gene. In nucleotides, the CDR3 is TGTGCCAGCAGTTTAGCCGACAGGGGGCCTTATGGCTACACCTTC. Protein product: CASSLADRGPYGYTF.

This clonotype was picked up one time. The CDR3 DNA reads as TGTGCCAGCAGCTTATGGGGTACTGGAAACACCATATATTTT. This sequence encodes CASSLWGTGNTIYF. The V gene is TRBV7-9, the J gene TRBJ1-3; D is uncertain. Per germline, CDR1 SEHNR and CDR2 FQNEAQ (reference sequence). This CDR3 spans 14 amino acids. The ends were cut back, 2 bases at V and 2 bases at J, with 7 bases in the middle.

This clonotype occurred many times. The chain uses TRBV5-1 and TRBJ2-1, with D hard to call. Trimming removed 0 bases from V and 6 bases from J, with 13 bases in between. The V gene's germline CDR1 is SGHRS and CDR2 YFSETQ. This CDR3 spans 15 amino acids. The CDR3 DNA reads TGCGCCAGCAGCTTGGTCCAGGAGTCCCTCAATGAGCAGTTCTTC. This encodes CASSLVQESLNEQFF.

At least ten counts were recorded for this clonotype. This chain joins TRBV5-1 and TRBJ2-7; 7 bases fit TRBD1. This CDR3 has 14 residues. The germline V gene has CDR1 SGHRS and CDR2 YFSETQ. After removal of 0 bases from V and 4 bases from J, the junction contained 4 bases not matched to a gene. CDR3 coding DNA: TGCGCCAGCAGCTTGGCCGGGACAGAGTACGAGCAGTACTTC. Protein sequence: CASSLAGTEYEQYF.

The rearrangement links TRBV6-5 to TRBJ1-2; TRBD1 matches at 9 bases. Germline CDR1 MNHEY, CDR2 SVGAGI. The V and J ends lost 0 bases and 2 bases, in that order; junction bases with no gene match: 7. The CDR3 is 17 residues long. The CDR3 DNA reads as TGTGCCAGCAGTTACTCTATAGGGGACAGGGACAACTATGGCTACACCTTC. Amino acid sequence: CASSYSIGDRDNYGYTF.

A few counts support this clonotype. The V and J genes are TRBV6-2 or TRBV6-3 and TRBJ2-5; D gene uncertain. Trimming stripped 1 base from V and 2 bases from J, with 5 bases between. This CDR3 is 13 amino acids long. From germline, CDR1 is MNHEY and CDR2 SVGEGT. CDR3 nucleotides: TGTGCCAGCAGTTACTGGCAGCAAGAGACCCAGTACTTC. This encodes CASSYWQQETQYF.

The chain recombines TRBV5-1 with TRBJ1-1, with 8 nucleotides matching TRBD1. The V and J ends lost 4 bases and 5 bases, in that order; junction bases with no gene match: 7. This CDR3 has 14 residues. Germline assignment: CDR1 SGHRS and CDR2 YFSETQ. The CDR3 DNA sequence: TGCGCCAGCAGCCTCCAGGGGGCTTGGACTGAAGCTTTCTTT. This encodes CASSLQGAWTEAFF. Looking up the rest from reference TRBV5-1 and TRBJ1-1 gives the full variable domain: KAGVTQTPRYLIKTRGQQVTLSCSPISGHRSVSWYQQTPGQGLQFLFEYFSETQRNKGNFPGRFSGRQFSNSRSEMNVSTLELGDSALYLCASSLQGAWTEAFFGQGTRLTVV.

This clonotype was picked up a small number of times. The rearrangement links TRBV6-6 to TRBJ2-3; D assignment may be TRBD1 or TRBD2 (5 bases each). Looked up from germline, CDR1 is MNHNY and CDR2 is SVGAGI (reference sequence). The length of the CDR3 is 13 residues. Trimming shortened V by 2 bases and J by 4 bases, and 7 bases separated the two germline ends. The CDR3 DNA sequence: TGTGCCAGCAGTTACGAGGGGCCAGATACGCAGTATTTT. Its protein product is CASSYEGPDTQYF.

This clonotype was counted at least ten times. This chain links TRBV5-1 with TRBJ2-3; 10 bases are shared with TRBD2. The CDR3 consists of 16 residues. Germline CDR1 reads SGHRS; CDR2 reads YFSETQ. V dropped 4 bases and J dropped 5; count of bases not matched to a gene: 10. The CDR3 reads CASSGQAGGPIDTQYF. The CDR3 DNA reads TGCGCCAGCAGCGGACAAGCGGGGGGGCCAATAGATACGCAGTATTTT.

The chain recombines TRBV24-1 with TRBJ1-4; 7 nucleotides match TRBD1. Germline V gene lookup returns CDR1 KGHDR and CDR2 SFDVKD. CDR3 length: 15 residues. The V and J ends lost 4 bases and 0 bases, in that order; junction bases with no gene match: 1. The CDR3 is CATSETGATNEKLFF. As DNA, the CDR3 is TGTGCCACCAGTGAAACAGGGGCAACTAATGAAAAACTGTTTTTT.

This clonotype was seen many times. V and J are TRBV4-3 and TRBJ1-1; perhaps TRBD1 as D (5 bases). V lost 0 bases and J lost 6, with 26 bases in between. From germline, CDR1 is LGHNA and CDR2 YSLEER. There are 19 residues in the CDR3. The CDR3 protein is CASSQEVFSSAGRAPEAFF. The DNA of the CDR3 is TGCGCCAGCAGCCAAGAAGTTTTTTCTAGTGCAGGGCGGGCGCCTGAAGCTTTCTTT.

This clonotype was seen at least ten times. The V and J genes are TRBV20-1 and TRBJ1-1; D remains unclear. Germline lookup yields CDR1 DFQATT and CDR2 SNEGSKA (reference sequence). This CDR3 is built from 13 residues. V shed 2 bases and J shed 0 bases, with 7 bases lying between them. The CDR3 is CSARQTLNTEAFF. In DNA, the CDR3 is TGCAGTGCTAGACAAACACTGAACACTGAAGCTTTCTTT.

This chain links TRBV4-1 with TRBJ2-3; 11 nucleotides line up with TRBD2. The germline CDR1 and CDR2 sequences are MGHRA and YSYEKL. The CDR3 is 18 residues long. Losses at the gene ends were 4 bases for V and 2 bases for J; bases not matched to a gene: 11. The CDR3 sequence: CASSPPTPSGGTTDTQYF. The CDR3 DNA sequence: TGCGCCAGCAGCCCCCCAACACCTAGCGGGGGGACCACAGATACGCAGTATTTT.

This clonotype occurred a few times. The CDR3 DNA is TGTGCCAGCAGACTACAGGGTTTCACAGATACGCAGTATTTT. It codes for CASRLQGFTDTQYF. V and J are TRBV7-3 and TRBJ2-3, with D tentatively TRBD1 (6 bases). The germline V and J ends were trimmed by 6 bases and 2 bases, with 12 bases remaining between them. Looked up from germline, CDR1 is SGHTA and CDR2 is FQGTGA. CDR3 length: 14 residues.

This clonotype has more than one count but fewer than ten. The CDR3 DNA reads TGTGCCAGCAGAACCCGGGACACTCAGTACTTC. Its protein is CASRTRDTQYF. The chain links TRBV6-5 to TRBJ2-4, with D tentatively TRBD1 (6 bases). The CDR3 runs 11 residues. Per germline, CDR1 MNHEY and CDR2 SVGAGI. The V end lost 6 bases, the J end lost 12 bases, and 12 bases lay between the germline ends.

This clonotype appeared a few times. The CDR3 coding sequence is TGTGCCACCAGCAGAGGAGGTGTTGGAGGCCAAGATACGCAGTATTTT. Protein sequence: CATSRGGVGGQDTQYF. The gene calls are TRBV15 and TRBJ2-3, with D perhaps TRBD2 (5 bases). This CDR3 comprises 16 residues. The germline V gene has CDR1 LNHNV and CDR2 YYDKDF (reference sequence). Deletions cut 1 base from V and 5 bases from J, with 16 bases between.